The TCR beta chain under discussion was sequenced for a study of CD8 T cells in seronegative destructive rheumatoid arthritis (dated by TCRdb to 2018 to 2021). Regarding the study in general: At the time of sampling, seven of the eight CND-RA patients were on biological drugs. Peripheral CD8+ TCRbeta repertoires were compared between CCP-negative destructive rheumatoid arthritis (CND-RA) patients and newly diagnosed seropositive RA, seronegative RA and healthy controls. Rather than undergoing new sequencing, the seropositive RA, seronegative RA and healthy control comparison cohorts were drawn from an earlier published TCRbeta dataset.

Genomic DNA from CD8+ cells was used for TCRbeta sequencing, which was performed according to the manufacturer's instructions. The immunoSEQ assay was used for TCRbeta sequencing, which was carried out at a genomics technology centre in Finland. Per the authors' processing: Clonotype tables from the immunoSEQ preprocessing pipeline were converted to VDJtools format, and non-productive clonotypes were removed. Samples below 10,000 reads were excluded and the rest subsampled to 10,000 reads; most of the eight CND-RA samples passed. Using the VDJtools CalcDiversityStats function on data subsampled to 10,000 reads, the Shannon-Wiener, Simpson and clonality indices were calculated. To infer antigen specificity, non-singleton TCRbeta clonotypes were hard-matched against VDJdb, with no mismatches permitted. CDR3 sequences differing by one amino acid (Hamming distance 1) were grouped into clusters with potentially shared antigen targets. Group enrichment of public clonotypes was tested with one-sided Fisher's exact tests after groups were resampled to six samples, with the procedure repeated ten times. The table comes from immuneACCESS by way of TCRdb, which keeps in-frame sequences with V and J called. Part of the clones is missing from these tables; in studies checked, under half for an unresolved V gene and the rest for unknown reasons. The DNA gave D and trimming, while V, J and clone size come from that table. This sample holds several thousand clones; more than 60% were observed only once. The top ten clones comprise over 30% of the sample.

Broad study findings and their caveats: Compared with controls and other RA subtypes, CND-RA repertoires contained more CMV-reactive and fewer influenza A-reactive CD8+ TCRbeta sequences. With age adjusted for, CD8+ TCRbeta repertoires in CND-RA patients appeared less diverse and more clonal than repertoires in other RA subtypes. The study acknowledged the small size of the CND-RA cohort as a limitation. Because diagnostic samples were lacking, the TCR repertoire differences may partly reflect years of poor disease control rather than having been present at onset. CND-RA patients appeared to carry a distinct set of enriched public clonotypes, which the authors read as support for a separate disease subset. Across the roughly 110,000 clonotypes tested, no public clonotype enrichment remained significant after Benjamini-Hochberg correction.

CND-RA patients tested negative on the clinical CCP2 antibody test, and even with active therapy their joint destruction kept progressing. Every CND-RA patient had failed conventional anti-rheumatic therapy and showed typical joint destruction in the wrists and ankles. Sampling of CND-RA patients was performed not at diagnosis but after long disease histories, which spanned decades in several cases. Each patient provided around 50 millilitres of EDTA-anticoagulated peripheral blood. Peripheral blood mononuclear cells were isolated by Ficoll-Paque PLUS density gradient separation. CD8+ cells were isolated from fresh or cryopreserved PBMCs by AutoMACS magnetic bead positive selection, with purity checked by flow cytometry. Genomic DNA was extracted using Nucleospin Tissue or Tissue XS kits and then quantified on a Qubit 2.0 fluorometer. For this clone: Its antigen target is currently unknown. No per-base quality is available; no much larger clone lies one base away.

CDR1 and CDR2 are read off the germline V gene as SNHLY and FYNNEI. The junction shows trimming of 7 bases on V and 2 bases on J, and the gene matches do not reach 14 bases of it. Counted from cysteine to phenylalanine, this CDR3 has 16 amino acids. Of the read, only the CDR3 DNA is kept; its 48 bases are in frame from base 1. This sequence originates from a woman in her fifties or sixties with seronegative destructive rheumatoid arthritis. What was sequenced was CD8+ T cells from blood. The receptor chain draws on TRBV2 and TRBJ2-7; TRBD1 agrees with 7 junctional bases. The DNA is TGTGCCAGCATCGAGATACCAACCGGGACAGCCTACGAGCAGTACTTC. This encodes CASIEIPTGTAYEQYF.